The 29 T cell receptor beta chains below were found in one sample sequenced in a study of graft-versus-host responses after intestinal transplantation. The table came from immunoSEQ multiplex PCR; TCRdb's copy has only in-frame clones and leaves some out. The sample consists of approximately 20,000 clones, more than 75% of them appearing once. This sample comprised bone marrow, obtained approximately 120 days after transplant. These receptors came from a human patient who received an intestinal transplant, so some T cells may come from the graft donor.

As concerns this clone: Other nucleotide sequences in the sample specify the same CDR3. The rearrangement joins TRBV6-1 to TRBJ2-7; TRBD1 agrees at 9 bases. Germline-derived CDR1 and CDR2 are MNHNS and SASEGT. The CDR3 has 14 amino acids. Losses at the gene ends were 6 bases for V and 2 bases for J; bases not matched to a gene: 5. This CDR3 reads CASSTGTGTYEQYF. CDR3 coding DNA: TGTGCCAGCAGCACCGGGACAGGGACCTACGAGCAGTACTTC.

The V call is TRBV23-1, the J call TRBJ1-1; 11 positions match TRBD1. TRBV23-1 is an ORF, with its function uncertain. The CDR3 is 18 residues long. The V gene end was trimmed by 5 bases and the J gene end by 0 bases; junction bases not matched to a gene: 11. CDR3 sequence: CASSSPGQGAPMNTEAFF. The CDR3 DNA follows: TGCGCCAGCAGTTCCCCAGGACAGGGGGCCCCAATGAACACTGAAGCTTTCTTT.

Here the CDR3 DNA reads TGTGCCAGCAGTTACCCCGACGAGACCCAGTACTTC. It codes for CASSYPDETQYF. The J gene is TRBJ2-5, the V gene TRBV6-5; no firm D call. CDR3 length: 12 residues. Germline V lookup: CDR1 MNHEY, CDR2 SVGAGI. V lost 2 bases, J lost 5 bases, and 6 bases lay in between.

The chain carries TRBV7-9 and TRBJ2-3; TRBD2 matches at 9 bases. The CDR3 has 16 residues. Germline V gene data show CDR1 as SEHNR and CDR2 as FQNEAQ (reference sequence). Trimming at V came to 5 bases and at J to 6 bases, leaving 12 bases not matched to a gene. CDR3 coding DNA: TGTGCCAGCAGCGCCCCCGGGACTAGCATAGTTGATACGCAGTATTTT. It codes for CASSAPGTSIVDTQYF.

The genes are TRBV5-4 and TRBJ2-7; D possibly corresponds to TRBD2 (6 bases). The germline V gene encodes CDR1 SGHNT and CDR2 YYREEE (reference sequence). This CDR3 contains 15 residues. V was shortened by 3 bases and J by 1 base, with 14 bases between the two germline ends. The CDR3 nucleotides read TGTGCCAGCAGCTCCACTCGCGGGGAATCCTACGAGCAGTACTTC. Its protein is CASSSTRGESYEQYF. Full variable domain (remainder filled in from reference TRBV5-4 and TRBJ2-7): ETGVTQSPTHLIKTRGQQVTLRCSSQSGHNTVSWYQQALGQGPQFIFQYYREEENGRGNFPPRFSGLQFPNYSSELNVNALELDDSALYLCASSSTRGESYEQYFGPGTRLTVT.

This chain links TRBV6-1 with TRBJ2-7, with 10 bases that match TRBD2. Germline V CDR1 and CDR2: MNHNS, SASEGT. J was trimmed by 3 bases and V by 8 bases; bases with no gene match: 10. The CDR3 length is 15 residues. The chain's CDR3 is CASCGLADGGYEQYF. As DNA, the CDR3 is TGTGCCAGCTGCGGACTAGCGGATGGGGGCTACGAGCAGTACTTC.

DNA of the CDR3: TGTGCCAGCTCCGGAAACCTCCGGGACAGGGTGTACAATGAGCAGTTCTTC. Protein product: CASSGNLRDRVYNEQFF. The chain uses TRBV25-1 and TRBJ2-1; TRBD1 aligns across 9 bases. Trimming took 8 bases from V and 4 from J; bases not matched to a gene: 15. The length of the CDR3 is 17 residues. CDR1 and CDR2 (germline): MGHDK, SYGVNS.

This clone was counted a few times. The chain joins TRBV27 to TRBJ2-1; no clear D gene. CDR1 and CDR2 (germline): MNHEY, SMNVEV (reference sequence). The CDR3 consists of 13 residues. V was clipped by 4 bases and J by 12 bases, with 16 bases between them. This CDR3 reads CASSSTRLALQFF. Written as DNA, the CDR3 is TGTGCCAGCAGTTCCACTCGATTGGCCCTGCAGTTCTTC.

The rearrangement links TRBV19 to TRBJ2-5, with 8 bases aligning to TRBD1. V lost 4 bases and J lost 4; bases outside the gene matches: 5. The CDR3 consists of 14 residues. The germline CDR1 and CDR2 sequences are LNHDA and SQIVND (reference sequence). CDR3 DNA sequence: TGTGCCAGTAGTACCCTAACAGGGGGAGAGACCCAGTACTTC. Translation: CASSTLTGGETQYF.

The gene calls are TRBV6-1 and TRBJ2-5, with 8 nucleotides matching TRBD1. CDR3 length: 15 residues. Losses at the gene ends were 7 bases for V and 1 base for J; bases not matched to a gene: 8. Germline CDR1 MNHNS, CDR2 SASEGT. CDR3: CASNVGGTGQETQYF. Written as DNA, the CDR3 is TGTGCCAGCAACGTTGGGGGGACAGGCCAAGAGACCCAGTACTTC.

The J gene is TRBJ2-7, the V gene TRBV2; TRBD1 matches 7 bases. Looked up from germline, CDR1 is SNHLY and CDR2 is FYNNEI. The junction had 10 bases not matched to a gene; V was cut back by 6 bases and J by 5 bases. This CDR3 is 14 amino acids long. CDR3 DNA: TGTGCCAGCAGGGAATCGACAGGGTTGGACGAGCAGTACTTC. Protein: CASRESTGLDEQYF.

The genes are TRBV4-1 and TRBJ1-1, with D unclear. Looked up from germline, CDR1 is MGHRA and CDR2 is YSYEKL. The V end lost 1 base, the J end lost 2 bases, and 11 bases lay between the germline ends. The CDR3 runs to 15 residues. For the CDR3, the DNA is TGCGCCAGCAGCCAAGCCCAGGAAAATAACACTGAAGCTTTCTTT. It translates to CASSQAQENNTEAFF.

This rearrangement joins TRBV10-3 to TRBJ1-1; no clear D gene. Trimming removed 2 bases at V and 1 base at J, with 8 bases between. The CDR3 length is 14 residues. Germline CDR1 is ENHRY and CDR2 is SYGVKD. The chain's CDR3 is CAISERGENTEAFF. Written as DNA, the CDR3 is TGTGCCATCAGTGAGCGGGGAGAGAACACTGAAGCTTTCTTT.

The CDR3: CASSLPGAGTGELFF. The CDR3 DNA follows: TGTGCCAGCAGCTTACCGGGAGCAGGCACCGGGGAGCTGTTTTTT. This chain links TRBV7-2 with TRBJ2-2; D perhaps matches TRBD2 (6 bases). The V gene's germline CDR1 is SGHTA and CDR2 FQGNSA. Trimming took 2 bases from V and 4 from J, leaving 11 bases between them. The CDR3 consists of 15 residues.

The CDR3 DNA sequence: TGTGCCAGCTCCAGGGACCACTGGGGAGAGACCCAGTACTTC. Amino acids: CASSRDHWGETQYF. This chain connects TRBV6-6 to TRBJ2-5; the D call may be TRBD1 or TRBD2 (5 bases each). The germline CDR1 and CDR2 sequences are MNHNY and SVGAGI (reference sequence). The CDR3 runs 14 residues. Trimming pared 8 bases from V and 4 bases from J, leaving 17 bases between.

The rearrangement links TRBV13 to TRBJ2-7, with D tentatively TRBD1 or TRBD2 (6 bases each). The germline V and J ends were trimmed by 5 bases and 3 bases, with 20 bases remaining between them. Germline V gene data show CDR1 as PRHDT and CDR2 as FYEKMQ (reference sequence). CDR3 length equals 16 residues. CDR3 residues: CASSPRGGRGGYEQYF. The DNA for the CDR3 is TGTGCCAGCAGCCCACGAGGAGGGAGAGGGGGCTACGAGCAGTACTTC.

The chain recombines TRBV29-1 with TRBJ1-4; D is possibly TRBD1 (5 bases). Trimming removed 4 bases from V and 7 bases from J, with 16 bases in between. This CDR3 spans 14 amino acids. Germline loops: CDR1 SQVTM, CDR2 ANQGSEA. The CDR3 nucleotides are TGCAGCGTTGTCGGGGCCCTATGGGGTGAAAAACTGTTTTTT. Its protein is CSVVGALWGEKLFF.

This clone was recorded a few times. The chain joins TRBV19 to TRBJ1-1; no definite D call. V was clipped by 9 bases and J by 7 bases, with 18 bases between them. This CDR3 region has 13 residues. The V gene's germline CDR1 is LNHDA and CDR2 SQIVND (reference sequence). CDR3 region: CASSVGVALEAFF. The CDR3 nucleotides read TGTGCCAGCTCAGTAGGCGTAGCACTTGAAGCTTTCTTT.

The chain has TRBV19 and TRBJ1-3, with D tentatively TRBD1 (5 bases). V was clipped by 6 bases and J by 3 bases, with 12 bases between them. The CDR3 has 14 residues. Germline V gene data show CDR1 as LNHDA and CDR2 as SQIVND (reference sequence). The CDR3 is CASRSAGSGNTIYF. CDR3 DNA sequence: TGTGCCAGTAGATCGGCAGGGAGTGGAAACACCATATATTTT. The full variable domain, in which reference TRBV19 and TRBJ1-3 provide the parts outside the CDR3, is DGGITQSPKYLFRKEGQNVTLSCEQNLNHDAMYWYRQDPGQGLRLIYYSQIVNDFQKGDIAEGYSVSREKKESFPLTVTSAQKNPTAFYLCASRSAGSGNTIYFGEGSWLTVV.

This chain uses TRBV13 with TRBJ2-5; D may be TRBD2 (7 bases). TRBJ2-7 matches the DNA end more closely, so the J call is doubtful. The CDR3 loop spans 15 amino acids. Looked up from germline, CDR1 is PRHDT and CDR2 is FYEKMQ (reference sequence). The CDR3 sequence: CASSGRGGVSYEQYF. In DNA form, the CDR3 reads TGTGCCAGCAGCGGAAGGGGGGGTGTCTCCTACGAGCAGTACTTC.

This chain's CDR3 is CASSIQGLASQYF. The CDR3 DNA sequence: TGTGCCAGTAGTATACAGGGCCTAGCGTCCCAGTACTTC. This chain connects TRBV19 to TRBJ2-5; maybe TRBD2 (6 bases). Germline assignment: CDR1 LNHDA and CDR2 SQIVND (reference sequence). The CDR3 contains 13 residues. Trimming took 2 bases from V and 9 from J, leaving 13 bases between them.

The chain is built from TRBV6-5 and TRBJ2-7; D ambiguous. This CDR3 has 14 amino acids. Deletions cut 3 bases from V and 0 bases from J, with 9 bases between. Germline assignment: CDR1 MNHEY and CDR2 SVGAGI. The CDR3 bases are TGTGCCAGCAGTTATTCGGACGGCTCCTACGAGCAGTACTTC. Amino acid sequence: CASSYSDGSYEQYF.

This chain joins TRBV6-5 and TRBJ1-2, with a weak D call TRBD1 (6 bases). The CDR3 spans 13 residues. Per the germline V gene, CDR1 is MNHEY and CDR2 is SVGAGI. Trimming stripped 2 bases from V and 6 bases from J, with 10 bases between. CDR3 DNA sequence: TGTGCCAGCAGTTACGGGACAAATAATGGCTACACCTTC. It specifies CASSYGTNNGYTF.

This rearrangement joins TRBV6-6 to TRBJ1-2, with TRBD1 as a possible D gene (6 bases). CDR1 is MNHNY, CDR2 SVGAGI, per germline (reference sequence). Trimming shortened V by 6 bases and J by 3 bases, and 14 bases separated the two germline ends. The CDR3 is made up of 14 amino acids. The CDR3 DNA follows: TGTGCCAGCAGGGACCCGACAGGCCACTATGGCTACACCTTC. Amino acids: CASRDPTGHYGYTF.

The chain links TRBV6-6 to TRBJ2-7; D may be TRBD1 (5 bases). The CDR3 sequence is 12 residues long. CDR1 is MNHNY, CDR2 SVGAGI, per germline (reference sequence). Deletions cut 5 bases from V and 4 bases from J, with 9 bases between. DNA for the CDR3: TGTGCCAGCAGTCAACAGGTATACGAGCAGTACTTC. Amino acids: CASSQQVYEQYF.

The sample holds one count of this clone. CDR3 nucleotide sequence: TGTGCCAGCAGCGTAGGTTGGATCTCGGAGCAGTACTTC. Amino acid sequence: CASSVGWISEQYF. The chain employs TRBV9 and TRBJ2-7, with D hard to call. The CDR3 runs to 13 residues. CDR1 is SGDLS, CDR2 YYNGEE, per germline. Trimming pared 0 bases from V and 7 bases from J, leaving 11 bases between.

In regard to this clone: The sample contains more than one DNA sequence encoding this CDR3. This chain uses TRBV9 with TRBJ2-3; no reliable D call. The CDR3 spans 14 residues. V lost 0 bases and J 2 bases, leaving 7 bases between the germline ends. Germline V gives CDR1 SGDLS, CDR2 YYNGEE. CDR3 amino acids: CASSVDGLTDTQYF. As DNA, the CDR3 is TGTGCCAGCAGCGTAGACGGGCTCACAGATACGCAGTATTTT.

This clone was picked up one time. The CDR3 reads CASLRYGETNTEAFF. The CDR3 nucleotides are TGTGCCAGCTTGCGGTATGGAGAGACGAACACTGAAGCTTTCTTT. V usage is TRBV6-5 and J usage is TRBJ1-1; D unclear. The CDR3 consists of 15 residues. Germline CDR1 and CDR2: MNHEY and SVGAGI. With 8 bases removed from V and 1 base from J, the gap between germline ends came to 17 bases.

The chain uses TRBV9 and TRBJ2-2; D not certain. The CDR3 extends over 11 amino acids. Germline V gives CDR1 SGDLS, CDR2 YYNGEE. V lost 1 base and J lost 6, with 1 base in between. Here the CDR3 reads CASSVSGELFF. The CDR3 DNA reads TGTGCCAGCAGCGTATCCGGGGAGCTGTTTTTT.